Below are 22 T cell receptor beta chains sequenced from a single sample in a study of Ad26.COV2.S vaccination and SARS-CoV-2 variants. Treatment denoted: about 20 received Ad26.COV2.S at low or high dose, single or two shots; about 5 received placebo; per-sample allocation not given. Collection of the samples took place on day 63 after the first injection of vaccine or placebo. Repertoires were generated with immunoSEQ multiplex PCR, while TCRdb's copy carries only in-frame clones and drops some. The sample carries some 300,000 clones, around 83% recorded once. This sample comprised peripheral blood, obtained in a trial of Ad26.COV2.S vaccine versus placebo. These receptors originate from a person aged 18 to 65 who received the Ad26.COV2.S COVID-19 vaccine or a placebo.

The rearrangement joins TRBV5-5 to TRBJ2-3; D may be TRBD1 (6 bases). From germline, CDR1 is SGHKS and CDR2 YYEKEE (reference sequence). The germline V and J ends were trimmed by 10 bases and 4 bases, with 19 bases remaining between them. CDR3 length: 14 amino acids. The CDR3 region has the DNA TGTGCCCCGAGGGGGTCGGAGGTTGCAGATACGCAGTATTTT. Protein product: CAPRGSEVADTQYF. The whole variable domain, remainder taken from reference TRBV5-5 and TRBJ2-3, is DAGVTQSPTHLIKTRGQQVTLRCSPISGHKSVSWYQQVLGQGPQFIFQYYEKEERGRGNFPDRFSARQFPNYSSELNVNALLLGDSALYLCAPRGSEVADTQYFGPGTRLTVL.

This chain links TRBV30 with TRBJ1-1, with 8 bases lining up with TRBD1. The CDR3 extends over 15 amino acids. Germline CDR1 is GTSNPN and CDR2 is SVGIG (reference sequence). V lost 3 bases and J lost 5; bases outside the gene matches: 11. The CDR3: CAWRVLSRGPTEAFF. The CDR3, as DNA: TGTGCCTGGAGAGTGCTTTCCAGGGGGCCGACTGAAGCTTTCTTT.

The chain recombines TRBV29-1 with TRBJ1-1; D unclear. This CDR3 comprises 12 residues. The germline CDR1 and CDR2 sequences are SQVTM and ANQGSEA. Trimming pared 7 bases from V and 0 bases from J, leaving 9 bases between. CDR3 nucleotides: TGCAGCGCCAGCCGATTGAACACTGAAGCTTTCTTT. Translating it yields CSASRLNTEAFF. Filled out from reference TRBV29-1 and TRBJ1-1, the complete variable domain reads SAVISQKPSRDICQRGTSLTIQCQVDSQVTMMFWYRQQPGQSLTLIATANQGSEATYESGFVIDKFPISRPNLTFSTLTVSNMSPEDSSIYLCSASRLNTEAFFGQGTRLTVV.

This clone was detected only once. CDR3 loop: CASSETGEYNEQFF. CDR3 DNA: TGTGCCAGCTCCGAGACAGGGGAATACAATGAGCAGTTCTTC. V is TRBV18 and J is TRBJ2-1; TRBD1 aligns across 8 bases. Germline CDR1 and CDR2: KGHSH and LQKENI. J gave up 4 bases and V 6 bases, and 5 bases lay outside the gene matches. The CDR3 extends over 14 amino acids. Combining the CDR3 with reference TRBV18 and TRBJ2-1 gives the whole variable domain NAGVMQNPRHLVRRRGQEARLRCSPMKGHSHVYWYRQLPEEGLKFMVYLQKENIIDESGMPKERFSAEFPKEGPSILRIQQVVRGDSAAYFCASSETGEYNEQFFGPGTRLTVL.

V usage is TRBV7-3 and J usage is TRBJ2-5, with 9 bases aligning to TRBD1. Trimming removed 3 bases from V and 2 bases from J; junction bases left unmatched: 7. The CDR3 spans 16 residues. Germline lookup yields CDR1 SGHTA and CDR2 FQGTGA. The CDR3 DNA sequence: TGTGCCAGCAGCTTGGGGACAGGGCTCCAACAAGAGACCCAGTACTTC. Translating gives CASSLGTGLQQETQYF.

The CDR3 DNA is TGTGCCAGCAGCTTAAACAGGGGGCGTTCAAGAAGTGAAAAACTGTTTTTT. Translating gives CASSLNRGRSRSEKLFF. The chain carries TRBV7-8 and TRBJ1-4, with 9 bases aligning to TRBD1. The CDR3 covers 17 residues. Trimming removed 2 bases from V and 7 bases from J; junction bases left unmatched: 11. Germline CDR1 SGHVS, CDR2 FQNEAQ.

The V gene is TRBV18, the J gene TRBJ2-5; 10 bases agree with TRBD1. Germline V gene sequence: CDR1 KGHSH, CDR2 LQKENI. V was pared by 3 bases and J by 7 bases, with 2 bases of the junction left unmatched. This CDR3 region has 13 residues. For the CDR3, the DNA is TGTGCCAGCTCACCGGGACAGGGGTCGACCCAGTACTTC. It yields the protein CASSPGQGSTQYF.

The V call is TRBV18, the J call TRBJ2-7; TRBD2 agrees at 14 bases. J was trimmed by 1 base and V by 2 bases; bases with no gene match: 7. This CDR3 has 18 residues. Germline V gene lookup returns CDR1 KGHSH and CDR2 LQKENI. CDR3: CASSPAGTSGGSSYEQYF. The CDR3, as DNA: TGTGCCAGCTCACCAGCCGGGACTAGCGGGGGATCATCCTACGAGCAGTACTTC.

The chain uses TRBV15 and TRBJ2-5, with D possibly TRBD1 on 5 matching bases. Germline-derived CDR1 and CDR2 are LNHNV and YYDKDF (reference sequence). The ends were cut back, 0 bases at V and 5 bases at J, with 10 bases in the middle. This CDR3 is 14 amino acids long. The CDR3 bases are TGTGCCACCAGCAGAGATCAGGGCAGGGAGACCCAGTACTTC. Its translation is CATSRDQGRETQYF.

DNA for the CDR3: TGCGCCAGCAGCCAAGACTTAGGAGATTACGCCAACGTCCTGACTTTC. The encoded protein is CASSQDLGDYANVLTF. The J gene is TRBJ2-6, the V gene TRBV4-3; D unclear. The V end was cut by 0 bases, the J end by 7 bases, with 13 bases between. Per germline, CDR1 LGHNA and CDR2 YSLEER. The CDR3 has 16 amino acids.

This clone was counted only a few times. CDR3 sequence reads: CASSQPWGGPYTF. Written as DNA, the CDR3 is TGCGCCAGCAGCCAGCCCTGGGGGGGCCCCTACACCTTC. The J gene is TRBJ1-2, the V gene TRBV4-3; D is perhaps TRBD1 (6 bases). The germline gives CDR1 LGHNA, CDR2 YSLEER. With 3 bases removed from V and 10 bases from J, the gap between germline ends came to 15 bases. This CDR3 region has 13 residues.

The chain employs TRBV23-1 and TRBJ1-6; no firm D call. TRBV23-1 is noted as an ORF with a role that remains uncertain. This CDR3 comprises 15 residues. V lost 8 bases and J lost 7, with 18 bases in between. The CDR3 sequence is CASLEARSPNSPLHF. For the CDR3, the DNA is TGCGCCAGCTTGGAAGCGCGTTCACCCAATTCACCCCTCCACTTT.

This clone was recorded only once. The rearrangement joins TRBV11-2 to TRBJ1-1, with D perhaps matching TRBD1 (5 bases). CDR3 size: 15 residues. The V and J ends lost 2 bases and 6 bases respectively, with 16 bases between them. Germline values: CDR1 SGHAT, CDR2 FQNNGV. Here the CDR3 reads CASSLRGSGIAEAFF. The CDR3 DNA follows: TGTGCCAGCAGCTTAAGGGGATCGGGGATCGCTGAAGCTTTCTTT. The variable domain in full, completed from reference TRBV11-2 and TRBJ1-1, reads EAGVAQSPRYKIIEKRQSVAFWCNPISGHATLYWYQQILGQGPKLLIQFQNNGVVDDSQLPKDRFSAERLKGVDSTLKIQPAKLEDSAVYLCASSLRGSGIAEAFFGQGTRLTVV.

The chain links TRBV5-5 to TRBJ1-6; TRBD1 agrees at 8 bases. Germline V CDR1 and CDR2: SGHKS, YYEKEE (reference sequence). CDR3 length equals 14 residues. V dropped 2 bases and J dropped 6; count of bases not matched to a gene: 1. The CDR3 DNA reads as TGTGCCAGCAGCTTAGACAGGGGTAATTCACCCCTCCACTTT. This sequence encodes CASSLDRGNSPLHF.

The chain couples TRBV18 to TRBJ1-4; 7 nucleotides line up with TRBD1. The germline V gene has CDR1 KGHSH and CDR2 LQKENI. V trimming: 3 bases; J trimming: 8 bases; junction bases outside the gene matches: 6. The CDR3 extends over 14 amino acids. The CDR3 DNA sequence: TGTGCCAGCTCACCTCTCAGGGGGAGAGAAAAACTGTTTTTT. Protein product: CASSPLRGREKLFF. Full variable domain (missing parts from reference TRBV18 and TRBJ1-4): NAGVMQNPRHLVRRRGQEARLRCSPMKGHSHVYWYRQLPEEGLKFMVYLQKENIIDESGMPKERFSAEFPKEGPSILRIQQVVRGDSAAYFCASSPLRGREKLFFGSGTQLSVL.

J is TRBJ1-1 and V is TRBV29-1; D not certain. Germline lookup yields CDR1 SQVTM and CDR2 ANQGSEA. V shed 7 bases and J shed 4 bases, with 16 bases lying between them. There are 13 residues in the CDR3. The CDR3 here is CSGMVSVGTEAFF. The CDR3 DNA sequence: TGCAGCGGGATGGTATCGGTGGGCACTGAAGCTTTCTTT.

This chain connects TRBV4-3 to TRBJ2-7; D may match TRBD1 or TRBD2 (6 bases each). The ends were cut back, 4 bases at V and 3 bases at J, with 16 bases in the middle. The germline CDR1 and CDR2 sequences are LGHNA and YSLEER. This CDR3 is 15 amino acids long. The CDR3 sequence is CASSPRGDELYEQYF. CDR3 nucleotide sequence: TGCGCCAGCAGCCCTAGGGGGGACGAACTCTACGAGCAGTACTTC.

The V gene is TRBV27, the J gene TRBJ2-7; 8 bases are shared with TRBD2. The CDR3 covers 16 residues. CDR1 is MNHEY and CDR2 is SMNVEV in the germline V gene (reference sequence). The V and J ends lost 6 bases and 3 bases, in that order; junction bases with no gene match: 13. The CDR3 bases are TGTGCCAGCAGCCGAACCGGGGGGGGGATTCTCTACGAGCAGTACTTC. Protein: CASSRTGGGILYEQYF.

This rearrangement joins TRBV18 to TRBJ2-7, with TRBD1 as a possible D gene (6 bases). The CDR3 is 16 residues long. V was shortened by 0 bases and J by 3 bases, with 15 bases between the two germline ends. Germline values: CDR1 KGHSH, CDR2 LQKENI. The CDR3 DNA sequence: TGTGCCAGCTCACCACCCACAGGGATCCTTCGCTACGAGCAGTACTTC. Translation: CASSPPTGILRYEQYF.

This chain links TRBV27 with TRBJ2-7; 7 bases agree with TRBD2. The V segment lost 5 bases and the J segment 0 bases; nucleotides outside the gene matches: 4. The CDR3 consists of 14 residues. Germline V lookup: CDR1 MNHEY, CDR2 SMNVEV (reference sequence). The CDR3 coding sequence is TGTGCCAGCAGTCGGGAGCGGGGCTCCTACGAGCAGTACTTC. Its protein product is CASSRERGSYEQYF.

V is TRBV20-1 and J is TRBJ1-1, with D perhaps matching TRBD1 (6 bases). This CDR3 is 15 amino acids long. The ends were cut back, 3 bases at V and 1 base at J, with 15 bases in the middle. Germline V gene data show CDR1 as DFQATT and CDR2 as SNEGSKA (reference sequence). The CDR3 DNA reads TGCAGTGCTAGTGGGGACACTCCGGGGAACACTGAAGCTTTCTTT. It codes for CSASGDTPGNTEAFF.

The genes are TRBV30 and TRBJ1-6; 7 bases fit TRBD1. The CDR3 runs 19 residues. Germline-derived CDR1 and CDR2 are GTSNPN and SVGIG (reference sequence). V lost 3 bases, J lost 0 bases, and 14 bases stayed unmatched. The CDR3 spells CAWSGGGQRSSSYNSPLHF. Here the CDR3 DNA reads TGTGCCTGGAGCGGAGGGGGACAGAGAAGTAGCTCCTATAATTCACCCCTCCACTTT.